This TCR beta chain originates from a study of glioma-infiltrating T cells after dendritic cell vaccination (TCRdb year 2016). A note on the overall study: The cohort comprised around 15 glioblastoma patients from Phase I and II dendritic cell vaccination trials, 9 newly diagnosed and 6 with recurrent disease. Survival after dendritic cell vaccination was correlated with TCR sequencing metrics such as TIL content and the overlap between tumor and blood repertoires. Between 2003 and 2012, patients were given autologous tumor lysate-pulsed dendritic cell vaccination. Each patient was given three intradermal dendritic cell vaccine injections, spaced two weeks apart, in the arm below the axilla. In glioblastoma patients vaccinated with dendritic cells, deep sequencing of TCR beta CDR3 regions served to measure tumor-infiltrating lymphocyte content and to compare repertoires between tumor and blood. The vaccine was prepared from monocyte-derived dendritic cells that were cultured for roughly seven days with IL-4 and GM-CSF and then pulsed overnight with autologous tumor lysate. General findings and caveats noted by the study authors: After dendritic cell vaccination, a higher estimated pretreatment TIL content predicted longer time to progression and overall survival. The three-group TCR overlap response model was described as speculative and requiring prospective validation. No direct relationship between TCR clonality and survival was found, suggesting that a diverse polyclonal response may matter. The cohort was small and heterogeneous, only a few patients had full blood and tumor sets, and even fewer had initial-recurrent tumor pairs.

In the germline V gene, CDR1 corresponds to MGHDK and CDR2 to SYGVNS. Trimming leaves V shorter by 4 bases and J shorter by 3 bases, with the junction holding 8 bases beyond the gene matches. Spanning cysteine to phenylalanine, the CDR3 consists of 15 amino acids. Only the CDR3 part of the read is kept: 45 bases, read in frame from the first base. The immunoSEQ assay amplified TCRB CDR3 regions from about 2 micrograms of genomic DNA, or from all available DNA when less than that amount was available. The multiplex PCR relied on 60 forward primers for TCR V beta segments and 13 reverse primers for J beta segments. To estimate the number of reads per starting template, synthetic control templates were added to each sample at limiting dilution. The Illumina HiSeq System generated 87 bp sequencing reads. In the source study's methods: PCR and sequencing errors were removed by merging closely related sequences with a nearest neighbor algorithm. TCR overlap was measured as the percentage of unique tumor TCR beta sequences also present in the same patient's peripheral blood. Drawn from immuneACCESS, this table holds only the in-frame rearrangements with V and J called that TCRdb kept. Clones are partly lost; checked studies trace under half to an unresolved V gene and leave the rest unexplained. The D gene and trimming were derived from the DNA, and the V and J assignments and clone size from that table. This sample is represented by just under 85,000 clones; around 90% of them were singletons. The top ten clones comprise about 3% of the sample.

Points on this clone: Its recognized antigen is unknown. No base quality values were provided; no much bigger clone lies one nucleotide off.

To be selected, patients needed enough residual fresh-frozen tumor tissue and more than two years of available survival data. None of the glioblastoma patients carried an isocitrate dehydrogenase mutation, although molecular status otherwise varied. PBMC were collected before vaccination, two weeks after the third vaccination, and at tumor progression if tumor progression occurred. Genomic DNA was extracted with the Qiagen DNeasy Blood extraction Kit. The receptor was isolated from a human donor with glioblastoma. Here the sequenced sample was blood, taken before dendritic cell vaccination. This chain joins TRBV25-1 to TRBJ1-2; 7 central nucleotides agree with TRBD1. The DNA is as follows: TGTGCCAGCAGTGCAGGGGGTCCTCCTTACTATGGCTACACCTTC. Translated, it reads CASSAGGPPYYGYTF.